This T cell receptor beta chain was retrieved from a study of blood T cells in healthy people across ages. Germline lookup yields CDR1 SQVTM and CDR2 ANQGSEA. The CDR3 has 12 amino acids. J was trimmed by 11 bases and V by 7 bases; bases with no gene match: 12. For the second PCR, which ran for about 7 to 12 cycles, a sample-barcoded 5' primer and a J-beta primer mix were used. Every molecule of cDNA carried a tag from a template-switch adaptor with 12 random nucleotides. Each CDR3 protein is one row after TCRdb ran MiXCR on the 5' RACE reads. The sample records approximately 730,000 distinct CDR3 sequences, roughly 47% being singletons.

The sample comprised blood. The clonotype comes from a woman aged 55-70 years in good health. V and J are TRBV29-1 and TRBJ2-5, with 8 bases aligning to TRBD1. CDR3 bases: TGCAGCGCTGGACAGGGATCTCGGGAGCAGTACTTC. Its protein is CSAGQGSREQYF.